This T cell receptor beta chain derives from a study of blood T cell repertoires in COVID-19. The wider study: Acute and convalescent COVID-19 specimens originated in the United States, Italy and Spain. Sources were T cells, B-cell-depleted T cells, or PBMCs; the material itself was cDNA or gDNA.

V gave up 5 bases and J gave up 3 bases, with 15 bases separating them. There are 15 residues in the CDR3. Germline V gives CDR1 SNHLY, CDR2 FYNNEI. As processed by the authors: Estimates of nucleated cell counts were drawn from the amplification of reference gene primers. Produced via immunoSEQ multiplex PCR; TCRdb's table is partial and in-frame only. The DNA gave D and trimming, while V, J and clone size come from that table. The data hold over 75,000 clones, with 85% to 90% observed a single time. The sequenced material came from peripheral blood. The receptor was derived from a woman aged 80 or older with active COVID-19. The chain links TRBV2 to TRBJ2-3; possible D gene TRBD2, 6 bases. DNA of the CDR3: TGTGCCAGCAGTAACCTGAGGGCGGGGACAGATACGCAGTATTTT. The encoded protein is CASSNLRAGTDTQYF.